The following is a T cell receptor beta chain sequence with its context. The antigen remains undetermined. Germline V CDR1 and CDR2: SGHTA, FQGNSA. After removal of 4 bases from V and 5 bases from J, the junction contained 0 bases not matched to a gene. The CDR3 is 14 residues long. This specimen belongs to a study of CD4+ T cells in melanoma. Findings and caveats of the study: A reported correlation linked neoantigen-specific CD4+ T cells to CD8+, macrophage and B cell function. Reportedly, melanoma neoantigen-specific CD4+ T cells showed varied differentiation states.

Here immunoSEQ multiplex PCR was the method, and the copy in TCRdb shows in-frame clones only, minus some. The data contain about 11,000 clones, roughly 62% of them singletons. The chain employs TRBV7-2 and TRBJ2-3, with TRBD2 identical over 13 bases. Sequencing was done on a sample of cells from a culture (not recorded whether cultured in vitro). This TCR came from a human donor with melanoma. CDR3 protein: CASSWTSGGDTQYF. In nucleotides, the CDR3 is TGTGCCAGCAGCTGGACTAGCGGGGGAGATACGCAGTATTTT.